A single sample is the source of the 6 T cell receptor beta chains below, sequenced in a study of T-cell reconstitution after alpha-beta-depleted transplantation in children (dated by TCRdb to the mid-2010s). Libraries were prepared through PCR. Sequencing took place on an Illumina HiSeq 2500. To normalize quantification of the TCRbeta repertoire, the TCR libraries were built with molecular barcoding that relied on unique molecular identifiers. The raw public data were reprocessed by TCRdb itself: fastp quality trimming at Q25, MiXCR clonotype calling, in-frame beta chains only. Rows are combined by CDR3 protein, so each entry shows the most common genes and DNA. The sample table contains fewer than 150,000 distinct CDR3 sequences; only one count was recorded for roughly 10% of them. Around 24% of the sample belongs to the ten largest clones. Taken with the paper, the label for treatment or condition translates to: allogeneic hematopoietic cell transplantation with graft depleted of TCRalphabeta T cells and CD19 B cells.

The sequenced sample was PBMCs, mostly from graft donor cells, obtained 180 days after TCRalphabeta/CD19-depleted stem cell transplant. Source of these receptors: a girl under three years old who had a stem cell transplant for combined immunodeficiency, so the T cells may come from the graft donor.

This clonotype was seen ten or more times. This chain uses TRBV20-1 with TRBJ2-7, with 7 bases matching TRBD2. V trimming: 1 base; J trimming: 7 bases; junction bases outside the gene matches: 22. The CDR3 length is 18 residues. Germline CDR1 DFQATT, CDR2 SNEGSKA (reference sequence). Here the CDR3 reads CSARGEVPYSLGRGEQYF. CDR3 coding DNA: TGCAGTGCTAGAGGAGAGGTTCCCTATTCACTTGGGCGGGGGGAGCAGTACTTC.

This rearrangement joins TRBV11-1 to TRBJ2-7; 10 bases align to TRBD1. CDR3 length: 19 amino acids. Trimming took 0 bases from V and 6 from J; bases not matched to a gene: 17. Germline lookup yields CDR1 SGHAT and CDR2 FQDESV (reference sequence). The CDR3 bases are TGTGCCAGCAGCTTAGCAGGTGGACAGGGGGGCCAAGCGCGAGGCGAGCAGTACTTC. Protein sequence: CASSLAGGQGGQARGEQYF.

The rearrangement links TRBV5-5 to TRBJ2-7; no clear D gene. The V gene lost 4 bases and the J gene lost 2 bases, with 10 bases spanning the gap. This CDR3 comprises 13 residues. CDR1 is SGHKS and CDR2 is YYEKEE in the germline V gene (reference sequence). CDR3 sequence: CASSQPPTYEQYF. CDR3 DNA: TGTGCCAGCAGCCAACCTCCAACCTACGAGCAGTACTTC.

This clonotype was seen more than once but under ten times. The chain is built from TRBV11-2 and TRBJ2-4, with TRBD2 as a possible D gene (6 bases). CDR3 length: 17 residues. The germline V and J ends were trimmed by 0 bases and 5 bases, with 17 bases remaining between them. Germline V gene lookup returns CDR1 SGHAT and CDR2 FQNNGV. CDR3 loop: CASSLERGGVRENIQYF. The DNA for the CDR3 is TGTGCCAGCAGCTTAGAAAGGGGCGGGGTCAGGGAAAACATTCAGTACTTC.

This clonotype showed up just a few times. The chain combines TRBV7-2 with TRBJ2-1; the match to TRBD2 covers 12 bases. Germline values: CDR1 SGHTA, CDR2 FQGNSA. The J segment lost 0 bases and the V segment lost 5 bases, leaving 8 bases of the junction unmatched. This CDR3 is built from 18 residues. Here the CDR3 reads CASSRRTSGTSSYNEQFF. For the CDR3, the DNA is TGTGCCAGCAGCCGCCGGACTAGCGGGACGAGCTCCTACAATGAGCAGTTCTTC.

This clonotype was counted a few times. The J gene is TRBJ2-1, the V gene TRBV20-1, with 11 bases identical to TRBD2. The CDR3 totals 17 residues. In germline, CDR1 is DFQATT, CDR2 SNEGSKA (reference sequence). Trimming removed 1 base from V and 0 bases from J; junction bases left unmatched: 5. DNA for the CDR3: TGCAGTGCTAGAGTCCGACTAGCGGGAAGCTCCTACAATGAGCAGTTCTTC. It is translated as CSARVRLAGSSYNEQFF.